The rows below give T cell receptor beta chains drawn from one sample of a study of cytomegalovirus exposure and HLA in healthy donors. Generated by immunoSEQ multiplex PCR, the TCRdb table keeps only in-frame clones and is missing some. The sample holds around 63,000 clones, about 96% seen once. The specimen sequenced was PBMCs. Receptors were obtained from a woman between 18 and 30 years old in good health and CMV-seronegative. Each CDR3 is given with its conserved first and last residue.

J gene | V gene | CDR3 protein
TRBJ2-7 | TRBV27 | CASSLAGDYEQYF
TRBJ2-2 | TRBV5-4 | CASSVPGLAGTGELFF
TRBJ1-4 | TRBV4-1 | CASSQVSGFGEKLFF
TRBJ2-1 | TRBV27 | CANNTGVGDNEQFF
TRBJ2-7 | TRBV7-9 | CASSPRQGRLEQYF
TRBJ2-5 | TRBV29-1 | CSVGGEGWAQYF
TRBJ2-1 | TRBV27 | CASSLVREGNNEQFF
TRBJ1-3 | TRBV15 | CATSTGLGSGNTIYF
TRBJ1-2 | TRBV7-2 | CASSSRDRPNYGYTF
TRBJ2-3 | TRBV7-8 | CASSSLSTDTQYF
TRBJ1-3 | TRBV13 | CASSSPRQGSGNTIYF
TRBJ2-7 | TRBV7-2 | CASSRVSIGEQYF
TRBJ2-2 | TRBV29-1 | CSVDRGGPTGELFF
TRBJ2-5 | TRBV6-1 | CASRLPGTGRFDQYF
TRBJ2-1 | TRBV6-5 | CASSYMAGGADEQFF
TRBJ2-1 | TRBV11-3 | CASSLGRGWNEQFF
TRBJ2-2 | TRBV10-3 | CAIRGSEDTGELFF
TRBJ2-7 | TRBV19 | CASSLRGLAGTTSYEQYF
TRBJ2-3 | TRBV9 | CASSPPGLQQQDTQYF
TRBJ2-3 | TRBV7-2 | CASTPSGGYF
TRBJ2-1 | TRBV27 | CASSLGLAGINEQFF
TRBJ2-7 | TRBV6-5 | CASSYSWGGGYEQYF
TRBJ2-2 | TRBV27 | CASTPVPPGELFF
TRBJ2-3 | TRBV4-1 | CASSQWRDRTDTQYF
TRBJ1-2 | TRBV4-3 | CASSRGQGAPSYGYTF
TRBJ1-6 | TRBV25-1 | CASSEDGRVALHF
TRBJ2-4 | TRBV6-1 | CASSERLATLGNIQYF
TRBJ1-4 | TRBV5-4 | CASSPGGEGNEKLFF
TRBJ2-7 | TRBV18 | CASSRGQGAYEQYF
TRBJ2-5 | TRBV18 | CASSPRAGGIETQYF
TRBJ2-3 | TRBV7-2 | CASSLALRRTTDTQYF
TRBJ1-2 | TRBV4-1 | CASSQGTAREGGYTF
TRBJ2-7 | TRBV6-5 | CGVRGGESDEQYF
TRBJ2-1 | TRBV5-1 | CASSVATSGSYNEQFF
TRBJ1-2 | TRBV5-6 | CASSLGTAPTDGYTF
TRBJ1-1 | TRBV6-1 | CASRPHYTEAFF
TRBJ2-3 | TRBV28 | CASSLAGATDTQYF
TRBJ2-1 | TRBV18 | CASSPPRGTGATRGEQFF
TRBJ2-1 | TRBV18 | CASSVSFYNEQFF
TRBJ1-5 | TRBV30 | CAWSWTGPSNQPQHF
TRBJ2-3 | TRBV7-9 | CASSLGEADTQYF
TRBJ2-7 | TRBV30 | CAWVPTGSYEQYF
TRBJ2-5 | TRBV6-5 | CATSGGGKETQYF
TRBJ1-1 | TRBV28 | CASGSAGQGSEAFF
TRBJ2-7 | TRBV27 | CASSLWRGDYEQYF
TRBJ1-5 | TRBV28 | CASSQGGDSNQPQHF
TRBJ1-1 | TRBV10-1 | CASSRTGGFTEAFF